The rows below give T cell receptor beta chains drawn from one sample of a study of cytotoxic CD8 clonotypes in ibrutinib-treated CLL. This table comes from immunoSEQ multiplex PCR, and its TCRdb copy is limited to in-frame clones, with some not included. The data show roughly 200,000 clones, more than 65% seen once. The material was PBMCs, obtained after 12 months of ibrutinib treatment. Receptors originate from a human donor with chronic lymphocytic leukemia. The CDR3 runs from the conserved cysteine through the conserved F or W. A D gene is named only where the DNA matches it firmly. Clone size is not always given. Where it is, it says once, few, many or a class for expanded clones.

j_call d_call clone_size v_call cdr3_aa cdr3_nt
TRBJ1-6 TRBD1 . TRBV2 CASSDSRDRGRSPLHF TGTGCCAGCAGTGACAGCCGGGACAGGGGACGGTCACCCCTCCACTTT
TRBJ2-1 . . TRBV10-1 CASSPSGTAAFNEQFF TGCGCCAGCAGTCCCTCCGGGACCGCCGCGTTCAATGAGCAGTTCTTC
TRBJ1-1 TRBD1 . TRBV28 CASSPIQGSGTEAFF TGTGCCAGCAGTCCCATACAGGGGTCGGGCACTGAAGCTTTCTTT
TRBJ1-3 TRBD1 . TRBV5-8 CASSRSTDPDRAGNTIYF TGTGCCAGCAGCCGATCTACTGACCCGGACAGGGCTGGAAACACCATATATTTT
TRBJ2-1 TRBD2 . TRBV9 CASSVAHIAGFGEQFF TGTGCCAGCAGCGTAGCTCATATAGCGGGATTCGGTGAGCAGTTCTTC
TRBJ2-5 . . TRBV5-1 CASSLGTEKETQYF TGCGCCAGCAGCTTGGGGACAGAAAAAGAGACCCAGTACTTC
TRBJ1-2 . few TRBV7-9 CASSFAMGSDGYTF TGTGCCAGCAGCTTCGCTATGGGCTCGGATGGCTACACCTTC
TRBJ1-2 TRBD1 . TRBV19 CASTRIWDRVGGYTF TGTGCCAGTACACGGATATGGGACAGGGTAGGGGGCTACACCTTC
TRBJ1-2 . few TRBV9 CASSSNRVSYGYTF TGTGCCAGCAGCTCCAACAGGGTTTCTTATGGCTACACCTTC
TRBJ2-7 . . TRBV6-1 CASSESSYEQYF TGTGCCAGCAGTGAGTCATCCTACGAGCAGTACTTC
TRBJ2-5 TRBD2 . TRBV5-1 CASSSRGGSETQYF TGCGCCAGCAGCTCCCGGGGAGGGTCGGAGACCCAGTACTTC
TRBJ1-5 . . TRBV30 CAWSPREEIYSNQPQHF TGTGCCTGGAGCCCACGGGAGGAGATTTATAGCAATCAGCCCCAGCATTTT
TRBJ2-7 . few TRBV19 CASSTKTGYEQYF TGTGCCAGTAGTACCAAGACAGGCTACGAGCAGTACTTC
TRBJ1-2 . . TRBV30 CAWGTNGGGYTF TGTGCCTGGGGGACGAACGGGGGTGGCTACACCTTC
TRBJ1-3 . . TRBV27 CASSLRSVTGASGNTIYF TGTGCCAGCAGTTTAAGGTCCGTAACGGGCGCCTCTGGAAACACCATATATTTT
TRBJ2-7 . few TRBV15 CATSSSPIVDEQYF TGTGCCACCAGCAGCTCTCCGATTGTGGACGAGCAGTACTTC
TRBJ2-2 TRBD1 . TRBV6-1 CVISLGQGWTGELFF TGTGTCATAAGTTTGGGACAGGGGTGGACCGGGGAGCTGTTTTTT
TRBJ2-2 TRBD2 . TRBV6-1 CASSEPSGNTGELFF TGTGCCAGCAGTGAGCCTAGCGGAAACACCGGGGAGCTGTTTTTT
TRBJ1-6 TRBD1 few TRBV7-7 CASSLATGNSPLHF TGTGCCAGCAGCTTAGCGACAGGGAATTCACCCCTCCACTTT
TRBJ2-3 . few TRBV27 CASSPLLAAPTDTQYF TGTGCCAGCAGTCCCCTCCTAGCAGCCCCCACAGATACGCAGTATTTT
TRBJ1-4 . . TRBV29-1 CSVETGRGLEKLFF TGCAGCGTTGAAACAGGACGCGGCCTTGAAAAACTGTTTTTT
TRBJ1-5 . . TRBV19 CASSIVRGKSNQPQHF TGTGCCAGTAGTATAGTCAGGGGAAAGAGCAATCAGCCCCAGCATTTT
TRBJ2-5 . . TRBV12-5 CASGPSGTWETQYF TGTGCTAGTGGTCCCTCCGGGACGTGGGAGACCCAGTACTTC
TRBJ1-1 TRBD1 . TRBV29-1 CSVRQGNTEAFF TGCAGCGTCCGACAGGGAAACACTGAAGCTTTCTTT
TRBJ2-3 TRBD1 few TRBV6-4 CASSSDRGPDTQYF TGTGCCAGCAGTTCCGACAGGGGCCCAGATACGCAGTATTTT
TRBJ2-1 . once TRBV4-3 CASSKGPTSYNEQFF TGCGCCAGCAGCAAAGGCCCCACCTCCTACAATGAGCAGTTCTTC